Sequencing of this T cell receptor (beta chain) was carried out in a study of blood T cell repertoires in COVID-19. The CDR3 extends over 14 amino acids. Germline assignment: CDR1 MDHEN and CDR2 SYDVKM. V was clipped by 3 bases and J by 6 bases; unmatched bases: 7. Libraries were prepared by immunoSEQ multiplex PCR; TCRdb keeps only in-frame clonotypes and omits some of them. The data contain tens of thousands of clones, 60% to 80% of them singletons. The V call is TRBV28, the J call TRBJ2-7; 8 bases are shared with TRBD2. Sequences were obtained from PBMCs or T cells enriched from blood (not recorded which). This TCR came from a woman aged 45-59 years with acute COVID-19. The CDR3 loop reads CASSLAGGQTEQYF. The CDR3 bases are TGTGCCAGCAGTTTGGCGGGGGGCCAGACCGAGCAGTACTTC.